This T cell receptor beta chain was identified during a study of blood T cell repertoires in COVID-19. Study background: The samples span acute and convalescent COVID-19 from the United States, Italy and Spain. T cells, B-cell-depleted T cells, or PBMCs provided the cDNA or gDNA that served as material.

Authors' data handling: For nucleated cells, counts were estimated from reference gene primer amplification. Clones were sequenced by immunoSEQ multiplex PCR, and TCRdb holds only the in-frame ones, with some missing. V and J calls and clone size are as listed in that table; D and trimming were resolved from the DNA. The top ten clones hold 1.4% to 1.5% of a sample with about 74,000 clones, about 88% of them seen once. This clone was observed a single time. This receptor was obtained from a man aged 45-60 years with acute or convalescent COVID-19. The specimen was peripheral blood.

The CDR3 spells CASSLAEVGTQYF. The CDR3 DNA reads TGTGCCAGCAGCTTAGCCGAGGTGGGGACCCAGTACTTC. This chain links TRBV7-2 with TRBJ2-5; D gene ambiguous. V was pared by 0 bases and J by 7 bases, with 9 bases between. From germline, CDR1 is SGHTA and CDR2 FQGNSA. CDR3 size: 13 residues.